This T cell receptor beta chain appears in the sequencing data of a study of OX40 agonist ivuxolimab in advanced cancers. Study summary: With a range of roughly 20 to 80, age averaged approximately 55 years, and around 83% were male. Three dose-escalation patients had partial responses: one with hepatocellular carcinoma and two with cutaneous melanoma.

The CDR3 is 16 amino acids. Germline V CDR1 and CDR2: SGHVS, FQNEAQ. V shed 3 bases and J 5 bases; nucleotides not matched to a gene: 8. Blood got drawn at baseline, again on cycle 4 day 1, and then on cycle 7 day 1. On this clone itself: The antigen remains unidentified.

Study-wide points: Both CD4+ and CD8+ T cell populations in blood had undergone clonal expansion by week 6 at 0.1 to 3.0 mg/kg.

Generated by immunoSEQ multiplex PCR, the TCRdb table keeps only in-frame clones and is missing some. This sample has about 73,000 clones; approximately 90% occur once, and the top ten carry 0.44%. This TCR was sampled from an adult with an advanced solid tumor such as melanoma, head and neck, liver or kidney cancer. The chain employs TRBV7-8 and TRBJ2-1, with 9 bases lining up with TRBD2. The material sequenced was CD4+ or CD8+ T cells sorted from blood, taken in a trial of the OX40 agonist ivuxolimab. The CDR3 is CASSLAAGGPHNEQFF. As DNA, the CDR3 is TGTGCCAGCAGCTTGGCCGCGGGAGGGCCCCACAATGAGCAGTTCTTC.